The TCR beta chain described here comes from a study of technical replicates of blood from a few donors (dated by TCRdb to the late 2010s). There are 13 amino acids in the CDR3, from cysteine to phenylalanine inclusive. This entry keeps only the CDR3 DNA: 39 bases, framed from base 1. The germline V gene supplies CDR1 ENHRY and CDR2 SYGVKD. V sheds 9 bases and J sheds 5 bases, leaving 17 bases between their ends. This clone was counted a single time. Its recognized antigen is unknown. Base qualities were left out, and no much larger clone turns up one base away. Library preparation employed the immunoSEQ multiplex PCR assay. This is the immuneACCESS table as TCRdb keeps it, with only in-frame sequences that have V and J called. A part of the clones is gone; compared with another copy, unresolved V genes explain less than half, and the rest is unexplained. Present in this sample are under 100,000 clones, 90% to 96% of which were seen just once. 0.2% to 0.25% of the sample is taken by the ten largest.

Recombination joined TRBV10-3 with TRBJ2-7, with TRBD1 as a weak D call on 6 bases. This clonotype was obtained from a human donor in good health. The sample consisted of T cells isolated from PBMCs. The nucleotides are TGTGCCATGTCTCGAACAGGGTTCGACGAGCAGTACTTC. Its coded protein is CAMSRTGFDEQYF.